The rows below give T cell receptor beta chains drawn from one sample of a study of blood T cells in healthy people across ages. TCRdb called the 5' RACE reads again in MiXCR, with one record for every CDR3 protein. The table records about 290,000 distinct CDR3 sequences, 25% to 30% of them present only once. The sequencing input was blood. These receptors were taken from a woman aged 65 to 85 in good health. CDR3s include the opening cysteine and the closing phenylalanine or tryptophan.

V gene	CDR3 protein
TRBV28	CASNNADRGAYEQYF
TRBV29-1	CSATLADGPGELFF
TRBV28	CAPIASQETQYF
TRBV4-1	CASSRTGTPEAFF
TRBV10-3	CAISESWLGVTQYF
TRBV29-1	CSVGTMGGLVYEQYF
TRBV29-1	CSVGTGREKLFF
TRBV29-1	CEGGSGHEQFF
TRBV18	CASSPSGISYEQYF
TRBV7-8	CAILPGQEGETQYF
TRBV20-1	CSVPEGDKALADTQYF
TRBV9	CASSVVPGGANVLTF
TRBV7-2	CASSWLTGTGHDGYTF
TRBV7-2	CASSAGGGRYEQYF
TRBV6-6	CATKLGQGVYEQYF
TRBV12-3/TRBV12-4	CASSSDYYSNQPQHF
TRBV7-3	CASSPQGSGYGYTF
TRBV24-1	CATSEDSYNEQFF
TRBV3-1	CASSPRAGLQETQYF
TRBV10-3	CAISPGTGIETQYF
TRBV19	CASSIRNRLLDTQYF
TRBV7-3	CASSLTGGSALHEQFF
TRBV4-3	CASSRVKVAGPEDTQYF
TRBV4-1	CASRAGQGNTGELFF
TRBV27	CASSSSLAGDEQFF
TRBV10-3	CAISESASGRKVDTQYF
TRBV6-1	CASAAVGGDTEAFF
TRBV18	CASSPYSGINNEQFF
TRBV5-1	CASSPGQTNTEAFF
TRBV20-1	CSAPGGATNEKLFF
TRBV20-1	CSATMTEGSPLHF
TRBV4-1	CASSQGEYLGAKNIQYF
TRBV29-1	CSVSNRGGANVLTF
TRBV7-2	CASNLAGTDTQYF
TRBV21-1	CASSKGRDWETQYF
TRBV28	CASTPGGKETQYF
TRBV9	CASSPTAGGLDTQYF
TRBV5-1	CASSFAQGPGETQYF
TRBV4-2	CASSQEASGGGGQPQHF